Shown below are 29 T cell receptor beta chains from a single sample sequenced in a study of T cells in Graves' hyperthyroidism and ophthalmopathy. The investigators amplified TCR beta CDR3 regions from RNA transcripts. HTBI primers drove first-round RT-PCR of the TCR CDR3. TCRdb re-called the multiplex PCR reads with MiXCR, one entry per CDR3 protein. The data show approximately 360,000 distinct CDR3 sequences, with 25% seen just once and roughly 80% held by the top ten. The specimen sequenced was blood. Every receptor here comes from a man aged 50 to 59 with Graves' hyperthyroidism.

The chain couples TRBV29-1 to TRBJ2-5; D may be TRBD2 (5 bases). The ends were cut back, 8 bases at V and 5 bases at J, with 12 bases in the middle. CDR1 is SQVTM, CDR2 ANQGSEA, per germline. The CDR3 has 11 amino acids. The CDR3 region is CSLEWEETQYF. DNA of the CDR3: TGCAGCCTCGAGTGGGAGGAGACCCAGTACTTC.

This clonotype was counted ten times or more. The chain employs TRBV20-1 and TRBJ2-7, with 15 bases matching TRBD2. This CDR3 has 17 amino acids. The germline V gene encodes CDR1 DFQATT and CDR2 SNEGSKA (reference sequence). V was clipped by 5 bases and J by 6 bases; unmatched bases: 14. CDR3 sequence reads: CSAEGLAGGRFGGEQYF. The CDR3 DNA reads TGCAGTGCTGAGGGACTAGCGGGAGGCCGCTTCGGGGGCGAGCAGTACTTC.

This clonotype was picked up a small number of times. The chain recombines TRBV20-1 with TRBJ2-5; 13 bases map to TRBD2. With V trimmed by 3 bases and J by 5 bases, 3 bases remained unmatched. The CDR3 has 14 amino acids. Germline V gene sequence: CDR1 DFQATT, CDR2 SNEGSKA (reference sequence). The DNA for the CDR3 is TGCAGTGCTAGCCAACTAGCGGGAGGGGAGACCCAGTACTTC. This codes for CSASQLAGGETQYF.

The chain combines TRBV27 with TRBJ2-7, with D possibly TRBD2 on 5 matching bases. V lost 3 bases and J lost 4, with 10 bases in between. The germline CDR1 and CDR2 sequences are MNHEY and SMNVEV (reference sequence). There are 13 residues in the CDR3. CDR3 sequence: CASSFGIRYEQYF. CDR3 in DNA: TGTGCCAGCAGTTTCGGGATTAGATACGAGCAGTACTTC.

This clonotype has just a few counts. Mismatch with germline at one junction end may stem from a read error. The rearrangement uses TRBV20-1 and TRBJ2-7; TRBD1 is a possible D gene (6 bases). The germline V gene has CDR1 DFQATT and CDR2 SNEGSKA (reference sequence). The CDR3 has 15 residues. The CDR3 nucleotides read TGCAGTACTAGAGTCGGGGAACAGGGCGCCTACGAGCAGTACTTC. Translated: CSTRVGEQGAYEQYF.

The chain employs TRBV6-1 and TRBJ2-1; 12 nucleotides line up with TRBD2. The CDR3 spans 17 residues. The germline V gene encodes CDR1 MNHNS and CDR2 SASEGT. J lost 2 bases, V lost 5 bases, and 7 bases had no gene match. In nucleotides, the CDR3 is TGTGCCAGCAGTTTCGGAGGGACTAGCGGGCCCTACAATGAGCAGTTCTTC. Amino acids: CASSFGGTSGPYNEQFF.

V and J are TRBV12-5 and TRBJ1-5, with 7 bases fitting TRBD1. Germline CDR1 is LGHNT and CDR2 is FRNRAP. This CDR3 has 15 amino acids. The trim removed 2 bases at V and 4 bases at J, leaving 5 bases unmatched. CDR3 residues: CASGLMTQGNQPQHF. The CDR3 region has the DNA TGTGCTAGTGGTTTGATGACACAGGGGAATCAGCCCCAGCATTTT.

The chain employs TRBV7-2 and TRBJ1-6; 7 bases align to TRBD1. The J segment lost 9 bases and the V segment lost 1 base, leaving 3 bases of the junction unmatched. Germline V gives CDR1 SGHTA, CDR2 FQGNSA. This CDR3 region has 14 residues. CDR3 sequence reads: CASSLGQGPSPLHF. CDR3 in DNA: TGTGCCAGCAGCTTAGGACAGGGACCTTCACCCCTCCACTTT.

This clonotype was seen only a few times. The V and J genes are TRBV18 and TRBJ2-2; no clear D gene. The V gene lost 8 bases and the J gene lost 13 bases, with 38 bases spanning the gap. Germline V CDR1 and CDR2: KGHSH, LQKENI. The CDR3 is 19 amino acids. CDR3 bases: TGTGCCAGCACTCGCGACAATCAGGATTTCCGGTCTCGAGCCCTGGGGCTGTTTTTT. It encodes CASTRDNQDFRSRALGLFF.

The genes are TRBV6-1 and TRBJ1-2, with TRBD1 matching over 7 bases. In germline, CDR1 is MNHNS, CDR2 SASEGT. This CDR3 has 15 amino acids. J lost 4 bases, V lost 5 bases, and 10 bases had no gene match. The CDR3 DNA is TGTGCCAGCAGTTATCGGGGAAAGGGGGCCTATGGCTACACCTTC. Its protein is CASSYRGKGAYGYTF.

The chain uses TRBV28 and TRBJ1-2, with D hard to call. From germline, CDR1 is MDHEN and CDR2 SYDVKM. This CDR3 is built from 13 residues. The V gene lost 5 bases and the J gene lost 5 bases, with 12 bases spanning the gap. The chain's CDR3 is CASSIGLIYGYTF. The CDR3 DNA follows: TGTGCCAGCAGTATCGGACTAATTTATGGCTACACCTTC.

This rearrangement joins TRBV6-2 or TRBV6-3 to TRBJ2-3, with TRBD1 identical over 7 bases. V was clipped by 0 bases and J by 4 bases; unmatched bases: 7. Germline values: CDR1 MNHEY, CDR2 SVGEGT. This CDR3 contains 16 residues. The CDR3 region is CASSYSFGQGADTQYF. CDR3 DNA sequence: TGTGCCAGCAGTTACTCGTTTGGGCAGGGGGCAGATACGCAGTATTTT.

The table lists this clonotype with many counts. The DNA for the CDR3 is TGCGCCAGCAGCCCTGGGGGAGCGGAAGGTGAGCAGTTCTTC. It codes for CASSPGGAEGEQFF. The chain links TRBV5-1 to TRBJ2-1, with D perhaps TRBD1 or TRBD2 (5 bases each). V gave up 4 bases and J gave up 9 bases, with 17 bases separating them. The CDR3 runs 14 residues. Germline CDR1 reads SGHRS; CDR2 reads YFSETQ.

The CDR3: CASSDRGQETQYF. The CDR3 DNA is TGCGCCAGCAGTGATCGGGGCCAAGAGACCCAGTACTTC. This chain connects TRBV10-2 to TRBJ2-5, with D possibly being TRBD2 (5 bases). Looked up from germline, CDR1 is WSHSY and CDR2 is SAAADI. V was clipped by 3 bases and J by 1 base, with 6 bases between them. This CDR3 contains 13 residues.

With regard to this clonotype: The missing conserved phenylalanine or tryptophan at the end of this CDR3 makes a read error likely. CDR3: CASSYSDWIGDTEAFS. Here the CDR3 DNA reads TGTGCCAGCAGTTACTCGGATTGGATTGGCGACACTGAAGCTTTCTCT. The V call is TRBV2, the J call TRBJ1-1; no definite D call. Trimming cost V 5 bases and J 3 bases, with 19 bases left between them. CDR1 SNHLY and CDR2 FYNNEI come from the germline V gene. This CDR3 has 16 residues.

This clonotype was seen more than once but under ten times. J is TRBJ2-3 and V is TRBV9; TRBD2 agrees at 8 bases. Germline trimming cut 1 base from V and 0 bases from J; bases unmatched to any gene: 7. This CDR3 comprises 17 residues. Germline V gene sequence: CDR1 SGDLS, CDR2 YYNGEE. As DNA, the CDR3 is TGTGCCAGCAGCGTACTAGCGGGCACCTATAGCACAGATACGCAGTATTTT. Its protein is CASSVLAGTYSTDTQYF.

This clonotype was detected ten times or more. The V and J genes are TRBV6-1 and TRBJ2-1; no firm D call. V lost 3 bases and J 8 bases, leaving 23 bases between the germline ends. CDR3 length equals 17 residues. Germline CDR1 reads MNHNS; CDR2 reads SASEGT. CDR3 nucleotides: TGTGCCAGCAGTGAGCCAGAAACTGATACGTGGGGTTATGAGCAGTTCTTC. Residues: CASSEPETDTWGYEQFF.

J is TRBJ2-3 and V is TRBV10-3, with 9 bases lining up with TRBD2. V dropped 4 bases and J dropped 2; count of bases not matched to a gene: 13. The CDR3 length is 18 residues. The V gene's germline CDR1 is ENHRY and CDR2 SYGVKD. The chain's CDR3 is CAISGGRRLAENTDTQYF. DNA for the CDR3: TGTGCCATCAGTGGGGGTCGCCGACTAGCGGAGAACACAGATACGCAGTATTTT.

Many counts were recorded for this clonotype. V usage is TRBV12-3 or TRBV12-4 and J usage is TRBJ2-7; D not certain. This CDR3 spans 11 amino acids. The germline V and J ends were trimmed by 8 bases and 8 bases, with 13 bases remaining between them. CDR3 in DNA: TGTGCCAGCGGAAGGGCAATGCAGCAGTACTTC. Translating gives CASGRAMQQYF.

The J gene is TRBJ2-1, the V gene TRBV6-2 or TRBV6-3; possible D gene TRBD2, 6 bases. Trimming removed 1 base from V and 8 bases from J, with 6 bases in between. Germline V gives CDR1 MNHEY, CDR2 SVGEGT. CDR3 length: 12 amino acids. In DNA form, the CDR3 reads TGTGCCAGCAGTTACTGGGGGGATGAGCAGTTCTTC. Translation gives CASSYWGDEQFF.

This clonotype was recorded once. The rearrangement uses TRBV5-1 and TRBJ2-2, with 8 positions matching TRBD1. The CDR3 contains 15 residues. The germline gives CDR1 SGHRS, CDR2 YFSETQ. V dropped 1 base and J dropped 6; count of bases not matched to a gene: 5. The CDR3: CASSLRATGAGELFF. The CDR3 DNA follows: TGCGCCAGCAGCTTGCGCGCGACAGGGGCCGGGGAGCTGTTTTTT.

At least ten counts were recorded for this clonotype. Its ends do not fully match the called genes, so a read error is possible. The rearrangement joins TRBV2 to TRBJ2-7; possibly TRBD2 for D (6 bases). The germline CDR1 and CDR2 sequences are SNHLY and FYNNEI. The CDR3 is 13 residues long. The DNA for the CDR3 is TGTGCCAGCTGTGAAGAGCGGGCTTCCGAGCAGTACTTC. This gives the protein CASCEERASEQYF. The entire variable domain, with the rest obtained from reference TRBV2 and TRBJ2-7, is as follows: EPEVTQTPSHQVTQMGQEVILRCVPISNHLYFYWYRQILGQKVEFLVSFYNNEISEKSEIFDDQFSVERPDGSNFTLKIRSTKLEDSAMYFCASCEERASEQYFGPGTRLTVT.

This chain joins TRBV3-1 and TRBJ2-1, with D hard to call. V lost 5 bases and J 5 bases, leaving 10 bases between the germline ends. The CDR3 covers 13 residues. Germline CDR1 reads LGHDT; CDR2 reads YNNKEL (reference sequence). The CDR3 bases are TGTGCCAGCAGCATACGACCCAACAATGAGCAGTTCTTC. Amino acid sequence: CASSIRPNNEQFF.

Only a few counts were recorded for this clonotype. The rearrangement uses TRBV11-2 and TRBJ2-7; perhaps TRBD1 as D (5 bases). Germline CDR1 and CDR2: SGHAT and FQNNGV. The CDR3 has 16 amino acids. V was clipped by 2 bases and J by 5 bases, with 19 bases between them. The CDR3 region is CASSLFGGRAMDEQYF. CDR3 coding DNA: TGTGCCAGCAGCTTATTCGGTGGCAGGGCCATGGACGAGCAGTACTTC.

This chain uses TRBV3-1 with TRBJ2-7; possible D gene TRBD2, 6 bases. CDR3 length: 15 residues. The V end lost 4 bases, the J end lost 1 base, and 14 bases lay between the germline ends. Germline V gene sequence: CDR1 LGHDT, CDR2 YNNKEL (reference sequence). The CDR3 protein is CASSPVGAGSYEQYF. CDR3 in DNA: TGTGCCAGCAGCCCAGTGGGAGCGGGTTCCTACGAGCAGTACTTC.

Ten or more counts support this clonotype. V and J are TRBV11-1 and TRBJ2-1; 11 bases fit TRBD2. Germline CDR1 is SGHAT and CDR2 is FQDESV (reference sequence). With V trimmed by 2 bases and J by 10 bases, 10 bases remained unmatched. The CDR3 is 16 residues long. The CDR3 region is CASSLKTSGGRGEQFF. The CDR3 DNA reads as TGTGCCAGCAGCTTAAAAACTAGCGGGGGCCGGGGGGAGCAGTTCTTC.

The V gene is TRBV20-1, the J gene TRBJ1-4, with D hard to call. V was shortened by 6 bases and J by 8 bases, with 10 bases between the two germline ends. This CDR3 region has 11 residues. In germline, CDR1 is DFQATT, CDR2 SNEGSKA (reference sequence). CDR3: CSAEDGEKLFF. The CDR3 nucleotides read TGCAGTGCAGAGGACGGCGAAAAACTGTTTTTT.

The rearrangement joins TRBV6-1 to TRBJ2-7; TRBD2 aligns across 13 bases. The germline gives CDR1 MNHNS, CDR2 SASEGT. The ends lost 6 bases at V and 6 bases at J; junction bases unmatched: 14. The CDR3 totals 17 residues. CDR3 coding DNA: TGTGCCAGCAGACCCCCTTTACTAGCGGGAGGGTTTGGCGAGCAGTACTTC. Protein: CASRPPLLAGGFGEQYF.

The chain joins TRBV14 to TRBJ1-2, with unresolved D. Germline V gene data show CDR1 as SGHDN and CDR2 as FVKESK. V gave up 4 bases and J gave up 0 bases, with 15 bases separating them. This CDR3 region has 16 residues. The CDR3 here is CASSLRGTLANYGYTF. The CDR3 region has the DNA TGTGCCAGCAGCCTCCGAGGAACCCTAGCTAACTATGGCTACACCTTC.